This T cell receptor beta chain appears in the sequencing data of a study of Ad26.COV2.S vaccination and SARS-CoV-2 variants. Study-level results: Placebo recipients trailed vaccine recipients in spike-specific TCR breadth.

Documented treatment: 15 to 20 received Ad26.COV2.S at low or high dose, single or two shots; roughly 5 received placebo; per-sample allocation not given. Sampling occurred on day 63 after the first vaccine or placebo injection. The administered vaccine (an Ad26 vector) expressed Wuhan-strain SARS-CoV-2 spike. TCRdb's copy holds only in-frame clones and misses some; the assay was immunoSEQ multiplex PCR. Here the sample spans 300,000 to 400,000 clones, around 90% being singletons. As concerns this clone: Its antigen is unidentified.

The sequence was collected from a person aged 18-60 years who received the Ad26.COV2.S COVID-19 vaccine or a placebo. Here the sequenced sample was peripheral blood, taken in a trial of Ad26.COV2.S vaccine versus placebo.

CDR3 protein: CASSFILGPDPTPAFF. The CDR3 region has the DNA TGTGCCAGCAGCTTTATTCTGGGGCCAGACCCGACCCCGGCTTTCTTT. The gene calls are TRBV7-9 and TRBJ1-1; possibly TRBD1 for D (5 bases). V was cut by 3 bases and J by 11 bases, with 25 bases left in between. Germline CDR1 reads SEHNR; CDR2 reads FQNEAQ (reference sequence). The CDR3 is 16 amino acids.